The T cell receptor (beta chain) described here comes from a study of blood T cell repertoires in COVID-19. In the study overall: The study drew acute and convalescent COVID-19 samples from the United States, Italy and Spain. The cDNA or gDNA used as material had been derived from T cells, B-cell-depleted T cells, or PBMCs.

This CDR3 is built from 15 residues. V was shortened by 4 bases and J by 4 bases, with 15 bases between the two germline ends. CDR1 and CDR2 (germline): KGHDR, SFDVKD. Authors' data handling: Amplification of reference gene primers provided the estimated nucleated cell counts. Data came from immunoSEQ multiplex PCR; TCRdb stores just in-frame clones and leaves some out. From that table come the V and J calls and clone size; the DNA was used to work out D and trimming. The sample includes 90,000 to 100,000 clones, 81% of them seen just once. A few counts support this clone. Sequencing input: peripheral blood. The chain has TRBV24-1 and TRBJ1-2; D perhaps matches TRBD1 (6 bases). The TCR was taken from a man in his 60s with acute or convalescent COVID-19. CDR3 region: CATSDRSDRSYGYTF. CDR3 sequence (DNA): TGTGCCACCAGTGACCGCTCCGACAGGAGCTATGGCTACACCTTC.